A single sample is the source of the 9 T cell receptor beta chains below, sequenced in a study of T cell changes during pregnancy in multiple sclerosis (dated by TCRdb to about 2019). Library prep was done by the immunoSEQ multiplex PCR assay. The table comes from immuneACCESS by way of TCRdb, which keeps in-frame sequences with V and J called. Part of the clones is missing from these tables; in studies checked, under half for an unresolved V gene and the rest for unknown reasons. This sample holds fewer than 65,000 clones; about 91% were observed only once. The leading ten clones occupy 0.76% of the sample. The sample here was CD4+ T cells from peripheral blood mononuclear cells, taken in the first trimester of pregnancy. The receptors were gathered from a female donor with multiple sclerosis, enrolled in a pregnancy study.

The CDR3 is CASSRRAIPTDTQYF. The CDR3 DNA follows: TGTGCCAGCTCCCGGAGGGCGATACCCACAGATACGCAGTATTTT. The chain uses TRBV6-4 and TRBJ2-3; D might be TRBD2 (6 bases). There are 15 residues in the CDR3. The germline V and J ends were trimmed by 8 bases and 2 bases, with 17 bases remaining between them. The V gene's germline CDR1 is MRHNA and CDR2 SNTAGT.

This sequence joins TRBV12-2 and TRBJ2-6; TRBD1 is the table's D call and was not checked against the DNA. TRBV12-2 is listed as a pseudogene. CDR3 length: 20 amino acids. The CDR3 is CASRLENRQGEATGANVLTF. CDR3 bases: TGTGCAAGTCGCTTAGAGAACCGACAGGGGGAAGCAACTGGGGCCAACGTCCTGACTTTC.

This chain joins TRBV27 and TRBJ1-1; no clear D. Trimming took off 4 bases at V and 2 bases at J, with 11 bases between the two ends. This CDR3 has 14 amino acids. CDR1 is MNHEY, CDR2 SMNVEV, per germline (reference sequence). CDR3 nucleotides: TGTGCCAGCAGTTCACTAGTTTTTAACACTGAAGCTTTCTTT. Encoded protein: CASSSLVFNTEAFF.

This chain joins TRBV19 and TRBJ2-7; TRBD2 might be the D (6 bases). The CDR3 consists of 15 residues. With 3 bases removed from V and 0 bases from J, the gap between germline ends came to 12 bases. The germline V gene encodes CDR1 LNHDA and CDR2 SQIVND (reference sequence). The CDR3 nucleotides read TGTGCCAGTAGTATGGGACTTTTGAGCTCCTACGAGCAGTACTTC. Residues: CASSMGLLSSYEQYF.

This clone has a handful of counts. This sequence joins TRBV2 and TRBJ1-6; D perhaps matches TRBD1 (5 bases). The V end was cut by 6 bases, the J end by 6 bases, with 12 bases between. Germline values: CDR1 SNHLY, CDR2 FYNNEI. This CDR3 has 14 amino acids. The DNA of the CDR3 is TGTGCCAGCAGCGTGACAGCTATTAATTCACCCCTCCACTTT. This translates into CASSVTAINSPLHF.

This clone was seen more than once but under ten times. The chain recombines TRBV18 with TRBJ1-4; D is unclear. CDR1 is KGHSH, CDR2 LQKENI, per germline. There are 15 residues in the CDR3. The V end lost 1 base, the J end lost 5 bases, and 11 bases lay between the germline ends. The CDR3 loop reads CASSPQLKENEKLFF. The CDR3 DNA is TGTGCCAGCTCACCACAGTTAAAGGAGAATGAAAAACTGTTTTTT.

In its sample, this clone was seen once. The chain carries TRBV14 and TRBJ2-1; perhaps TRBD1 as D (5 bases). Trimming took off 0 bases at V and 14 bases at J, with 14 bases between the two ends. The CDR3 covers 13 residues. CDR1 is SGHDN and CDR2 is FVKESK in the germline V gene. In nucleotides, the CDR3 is TGTGCCAGCAGCCAAGATCGTGCCCAGGGCGAGTTCTTC. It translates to CASSQDRAQGEFF. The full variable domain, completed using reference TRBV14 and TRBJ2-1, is EAGVTQFPSHSVIEKGQTVTLRCDPISGHDNLYWYRRVMGKEIKFLLHFVKESKQDESGMPNNRFLAERTGGTYSTLKVQPAELEDSGVYFCASSQDRAQGEFFGPGTRLTVL.

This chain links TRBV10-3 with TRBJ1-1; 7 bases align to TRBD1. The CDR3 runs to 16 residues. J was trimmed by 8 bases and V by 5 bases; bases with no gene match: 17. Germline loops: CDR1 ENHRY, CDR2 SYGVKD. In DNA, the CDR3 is TGTGCCATCAGTAGACAGGGCCTGGGAGTAGCCCTCGAAGCTTTCTTT. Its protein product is CAISRQGLGVALEAFF.

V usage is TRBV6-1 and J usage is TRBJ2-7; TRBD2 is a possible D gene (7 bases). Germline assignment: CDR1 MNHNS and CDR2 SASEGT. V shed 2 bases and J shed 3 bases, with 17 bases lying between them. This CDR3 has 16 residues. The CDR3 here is CASSEPGGLDSYEQYF. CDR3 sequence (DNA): TGTGCCAGCAGTGAACCCGGGGGGCTAGACAGCTACGAGCAGTACTTC.